These 7 T cell receptor beta chains share one sample of origin, sequenced in a study of response to subunit inactivated influenza vaccine. TCRdb re-analysed the RT-PCR reads in MiXCR, keeping a single row per CDR3 protein. Of hundreds of thousands of distinct CDR3 sequences listed, roughly 25% are singletons. The source was CD4+ T cells sorted from PBMCs, collected roughly 5 days after vaccination. These receptors originate from a man aged 50 to 59 who received an inactivated influenza vaccine.

V usage is TRBV7-2 and J usage is TRBJ1-4, with TRBD1 as a possible D gene (5 bases). Per the germline V gene, CDR1 is SGHTA and CDR2 is FQGNSA. The CDR3 has 15 residues. V lost 2 bases and J lost 5, with 12 bases in between. The CDR3 DNA reads as TGTGCCAGCAGCTTAAAGGCCAGGGCGAATGAAAAACTGTTTTTT. Residues: CASSLKARANEKLFF.

The V call is TRBV20-1, the J call TRBJ2-7; 12 bases match TRBD1. CDR3 size: 16 residues. J was trimmed by 4 bases and V by 0 bases; bases with no gene match: 7. Germline CDR1 and CDR2: DFQATT and SNEGSKA (reference sequence). This chain's CDR3 is CSARDAPGQGAYEQYF. The CDR3 DNA sequence: TGCAGTGCTAGAGACGCCCCGGGACAGGGGGCTTACGAGCAGTACTTC.

V gene TRBV4-1 combines with J gene TRBJ2-1; D may be TRBD1 (5 bases). The V end lost 5 bases, the J end lost 7 bases, and 12 bases lay between the germline ends. The CDR3 has 13 residues. CDR1 MGHRA and CDR2 YSYEKL come from the germline V gene. CDR3 amino acids: CASSELQGNEQFF. In DNA form, the CDR3 reads TGCGCCAGCAGCGAGCTCCAGGGTAATGAGCAGTTCTTC.

This clonotype was seen a few times. The gene calls are TRBV5-1 and TRBJ2-1; TRBD2 matches at 11 bases. Germline V CDR1 and CDR2: SGHRS, YFSETQ. The CDR3 is 16 residues long. Trimming removed 5 bases from V and 0 bases from J; junction bases left unmatched: 4. CDR3 protein: CASRQTSGSSYNEQFF. The CDR3 bases are TGCGCCAGCAGACAAACTAGCGGGAGCTCCTACAATGAGCAGTTCTTC.

This clonotype was picked up a small number of times. The chain has TRBV29-1 and TRBJ2-7; 7 bases are a match to TRBD2. V gave up 4 bases and J gave up 0 bases; unmatched junction bases: 3. CDR3 length: 13 residues. The V gene's germline CDR1 is SQVTM and CDR2 ANQGSEA. DNA for the CDR3: TGCAGCGTTGGGGGGAGGGCCTCCTACGAGCAGTACTTC. As protein: CSVGGRASYEQYF.

The genes are TRBV18 and TRBJ1-5, with no clear D. This CDR3 spans 12 amino acids. Trimming stripped 6 bases from V and 3 bases from J, with 6 bases between. Germline CDR1 and CDR2: KGHSH and LQKENI. The CDR3 loop reads CASSPNNQPQHF. The CDR3 DNA reads TGTGCCAGCTCCCCCAACAATCAGCCCCAGCATTTT.

This chain uses TRBV20-1 with TRBJ2-7; D is perhaps TRBD1 (6 bases). V lost 3 bases and J lost 0, with 12 bases in between. The CDR3 totals 14 residues. The germline gives CDR1 DFQATT, CDR2 SNEGSKA (reference sequence). CDR3 DNA: TGCAGTGCTAGTCGACAGGTTCTCTCCTACGAGCAGTACTTC. Translation: CSASRQVLSYEQYF.